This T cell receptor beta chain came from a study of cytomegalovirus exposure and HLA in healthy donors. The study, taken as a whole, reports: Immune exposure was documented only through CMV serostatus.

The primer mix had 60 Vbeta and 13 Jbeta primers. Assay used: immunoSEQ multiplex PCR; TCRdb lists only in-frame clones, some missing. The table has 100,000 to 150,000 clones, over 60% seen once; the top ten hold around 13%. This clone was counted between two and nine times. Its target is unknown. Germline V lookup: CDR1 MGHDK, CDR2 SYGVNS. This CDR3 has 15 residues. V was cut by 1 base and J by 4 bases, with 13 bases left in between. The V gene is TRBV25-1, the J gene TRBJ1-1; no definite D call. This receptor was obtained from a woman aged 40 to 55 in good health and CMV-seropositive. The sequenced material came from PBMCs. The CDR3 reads CASSELRHSGTEAFF. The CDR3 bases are TGTGCCAGCAGTGAATTACGTCACTCCGGCACTGAAGCTTTCTTT. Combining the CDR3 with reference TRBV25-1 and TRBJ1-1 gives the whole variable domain EADIYQTPRYLVIGTGKKITLECSQTMGHDKMYWYQQDPGMELHLIHYSYGVNSTEKGDLSSESTVSRIRTEHFPLTLESARPSHTSQYLCASSELRHSGTEAFFGQGTRLTVV.